Presented here are 18 T cell receptor beta chains from one specimen sequenced in a study of vaccination and CD4 T cells after COVID-19 (dated by TCRdb to the early 2020s). These receptors lack a known antigen. Library preparation employed PCR. The instrument was an Illumina iSeq 100. DNA from cultured CD4+ T cells was subjected to TCR sequencing with the Oncomine TCR Beta short-read assay at the Johns Hopkins FTIC core. TCRdb reran the public reads through fastp at Q25 and MiXCR, keeping productive beta chains. Each CDR3 protein appears once, grouped with its most common genes and DNA. In all, the sample holds 15,000 or so distinct CDR3 sequences, and 35% to 50% of those were seen once. The ten most abundant clones make up roughly 8.8% of the sample. The treatment or condition label, read with the paper, signifies: roughly 10-day PBMC culture with coronavirus spike peptide pools or control peptides (ViraFEST assay).

Specimen: CD4+ T cells from blood, cultured in vitro. The receptors were gathered from a human donor who had recovered from COVID-19.

The chain combines TRBV28 with TRBJ2-5; D unresolved. CDR3 length: 12 residues. V was shortened by 3 bases and J by 8 bases, with 10 bases between the two germline ends. The germline CDR1 and CDR2 sequences are MDHEN and SYDVKM. CDR3 DNA: TGTGCCAGCAGTTTTCAAGCGTCTACCCAGTACTTC. Residues: CASSFQASTQYF.

J is TRBJ2-5 and V is TRBV30; 8 bases fit TRBD1. J lost 5 bases, V lost 2 bases, and 7 bases had no gene match. The CDR3 has 14 residues. Germline CDR1 reads GTSNPN; CDR2 reads SVGIG (reference sequence). The CDR3 region has the DNA TGTGCCTGGAGTTCCGACAGGGGTGGGGAGACCCAGTACTTC. This sequence encodes CAWSSDRGGETQYF.

This sequence joins TRBV30 and TRBJ1-2; no reliable D call. The CDR3 spans 13 residues. Trimming shortened V by 0 bases and J by 3 bases, and 8 bases separated the two germline ends. Germline values: CDR1 GTSNPN, CDR2 SVGIG (reference sequence). This CDR3 is CAWSVEGYYGYTF. DNA of the CDR3: TGTGCCTGGAGTGTAGAGGGCTACTATGGCTACACCTTC.

This clonotype was detected a few times. The chain carries TRBV20-1 and TRBJ1-2; a possible D gene is TRBD1 (5 bases). V was shortened by 5 bases and J by 8 bases, with 12 bases between the two germline ends. In germline, CDR1 is DFQATT, CDR2 SNEGSKA (reference sequence). The CDR3 has 11 residues. The CDR3 sequence: CSAGDGVGYTF. DNA for the CDR3: TGCAGTGCTGGGGACGGCGTAGGCTACACCTTC.

The chain is built from TRBV28 and TRBJ1-1; D gene unclear. The CDR3 runs to 11 residues. Germline CDR1 and CDR2: MDHEN and SYDVKM. V was shortened by 8 bases and J by 2 bases, with 6 bases between the two germline ends. The CDR3 region is CASESNTEAFF. CDR3 sequence (DNA): TGTGCCAGCGAGTCAAACACTGAAGCTTTCTTT.

Here the CDR3 reads CASSTGGTEAFF. CDR3 bases: TGTGCCAGCAGCACAGGGGGAACTGAAGCTTTCTTT. The genes are TRBV7-9 and TRBJ1-1; 8 nucleotides align to TRBD1. With 5 bases clipped from V and 5 bases from J, the junction kept 1 base outside the gene matches. CDR1 and CDR2 (germline): SEHNR, FQNEAQ (reference sequence). The CDR3 totals 12 residues.

The chain uses TRBV1 and TRBJ2-5; the D call TRBD1 from the table was never checked on the DNA. TRBV1 is deemed a pseudogene. This CDR3 spans 14 amino acids. CDR3 loop: CTSTSRGGRETQYF. The DNA for the CDR3 is TGCACCAGCACCTCAAGGGGGGGTCGGGAGACCCAGTACTTC.

The sample holds a few counts of this clonotype. The V gene is TRBV19, the J gene TRBJ1-1; possibly TRBD1 for D (5 bases). V lost 6 bases and J 0 bases, leaving 11 bases between the germline ends. The CDR3 is 14 residues long. Germline V gene sequence: CDR1 LNHDA, CDR2 SQIVND (reference sequence). CDR3 nucleotide sequence: TGTGCCAGTAGGGCAGGGACCATGAACACTGAAGCTTTCTTT. This codes for CASRAGTMNTEAFF.

This chain connects TRBV5-4 to TRBJ1-1; D possibly corresponds to TRBD1 (5 bases). With 3 bases removed from V and 4 bases from J, the gap between germline ends came to 13 bases. In germline, CDR1 is SGHNT, CDR2 YYREEE (reference sequence). The CDR3 is 14 residues long. The CDR3, as DNA: TGTGCCAGCAGCTGGGGGGGGATAGGCACTGAAGCTTTCTTT. It translates to CASSWGGIGTEAFF.

This clonotype was detected a few times. This sequence joins TRBV7-2 and TRBJ2-5; the match to TRBD2 covers 8 bases. The CDR3 sequence is 17 residues long. Germline assignment: CDR1 SGHTA and CDR2 FQGNSA. Trimming took 1 base from V and 5 from J; bases not matched to a gene: 12. The CDR3 protein is CASSLEYRRGAWETQYF. DNA of the CDR3: TGTGCCAGCAGCTTAGAGTATCGGCGGGGGGCATGGGAGACCCAGTACTTC.

This clonotype turned up a few times. This rearrangement joins TRBV12-5 to TRBJ2-2; D unclear. Germline V gene data show CDR1 as LGHNT and CDR2 as FRNRAP. The CDR3 sequence is 13 residues long. Trimming took off 5 bases at V and 3 bases at J, with 7 bases between the two ends. This chain's CDR3 is CASGPPYTGELFF. CDR3 DNA sequence: TGTGCTAGTGGTCCCCCGTACACCGGGGAGCTGTTTTTT. The complete variable domain, with remaining parts taken from reference TRBV12-5 and TRBJ2-2, reads DARVTQTPRHKVTEMGQEVTMRCQPILGHNTVFWYRQTMMQGLELLAYFRNRAPLDDSGMPKDRFSAEMPDATLATLKIQPSEPRDSAVYFCASGPPYTGELFFGEGSRLTVL.

The V and J genes are TRBV5-1 and TRBJ2-5, with TRBD1 matching over 7 bases. V lost 3 bases, J lost 0 bases, and 5 bases stayed unmatched. This CDR3 contains 15 residues. Germline V gene sequence: CDR1 SGHRS, CDR2 YFSETQ. CDR3 DNA sequence: TGCGCCAGCAGCTCTAAGACAGGGTACCAAGAGACCCAGTACTTC. Translation gives CASSSKTGYQETQYF.

This chain joins TRBV6-1 and TRBJ1-2, with 8 bases lining up with TRBD1. Germline CDR1 MNHNS, CDR2 SASEGT. The CDR3 totals 12 residues. The V gene end was trimmed by 5 bases and the J gene end by 6 bases; junction bases not matched to a gene: 2. The DNA of the CDR3 is TGTGCCAGCAGTCCGGGACAGGATGGCTACACCTTC. Translating gives CASSPGQDGYTF.

This sequence joins TRBV24-1 and TRBJ1-2; D is uncertain. Trimming cost V 5 bases and J 4 bases, with 10 bases left between them. There are 13 residues in the CDR3. Germline lookup yields CDR1 KGHDR and CDR2 SFDVKD. CDR3 region: CATSGTDFYGYTF. The CDR3, as DNA: TGTGCCACCAGTGGCACAGATTTCTATGGCTACACCTTC.

The rearrangement links TRBV4-3 to TRBJ2-7, with a weak D call TRBD2 (5 bases). This CDR3 has 15 residues. Between the trimmed V and J ends, which lost 0 bases and 3 bases, there was a span of 12 bases. Germline CDR1 LGHNA, CDR2 YSLEER. CDR3 DNA sequence: TGCGCCAGCAGCCAAGAGGCTAGACTAAACTACGAGCAGTACTTC. Translation gives CASSQEARLNYEQYF.

This clonotype has more than one count but fewer than ten. V is TRBV20-1 and J is TRBJ1-2; D gene uncertain. The germline gives CDR1 DFQATT, CDR2 SNEGSKA (reference sequence). Deletions cut 1 base from V and 6 bases from J, with 15 bases between. CDR3 length: 14 amino acids. The CDR3 sequence is CSARAGADVHGYTF. CDR3 sequence (DNA): TGCAGTGCTAGAGCAGGAGCTGACGTGCATGGCTACACCTTC.

This clonotype was found a few times. This rearrangement joins TRBV7-2 to TRBJ1-2, with a possible D match to TRBD1 (5 bases). Germline V gene lookup returns CDR1 SGHTA and CDR2 FQGNSA. This CDR3 region has 14 residues. V dropped 3 bases and J dropped 8 bases, with 16 bases sitting between them. The CDR3 loop reads CASSFNRGAGGYTF. The CDR3 DNA reads as TGTGCCAGCAGCTTCAATCGGGGCGCGGGCGGCTACACCTTC.

The rearrangement joins TRBV2 to TRBJ2-7; no reliable D call. V gave up 4 bases and J gave up 6 bases, with 10 bases separating them. The CDR3 extends over 12 amino acids. Looked up from germline, CDR1 is SNHLY and CDR2 is FYNNEI. The CDR3 region has the DNA TGTGCCAGCAGTGTCATCGTAGGCGAGCAGTACTTC. Protein product: CASSVIVGEQYF. Looking up the rest from reference TRBV2 and TRBJ2-7 gives the full variable domain: EPEVTQTPSHQVTQMGQEVILRCVPISNHLYFYWYRQILGQKVEFLVSFYNNEISEKSEIFDDQFSVERPDGSNFTLKIRSTKLEDSAMYFCASSVIVGEQYFGPGTRLTVT.